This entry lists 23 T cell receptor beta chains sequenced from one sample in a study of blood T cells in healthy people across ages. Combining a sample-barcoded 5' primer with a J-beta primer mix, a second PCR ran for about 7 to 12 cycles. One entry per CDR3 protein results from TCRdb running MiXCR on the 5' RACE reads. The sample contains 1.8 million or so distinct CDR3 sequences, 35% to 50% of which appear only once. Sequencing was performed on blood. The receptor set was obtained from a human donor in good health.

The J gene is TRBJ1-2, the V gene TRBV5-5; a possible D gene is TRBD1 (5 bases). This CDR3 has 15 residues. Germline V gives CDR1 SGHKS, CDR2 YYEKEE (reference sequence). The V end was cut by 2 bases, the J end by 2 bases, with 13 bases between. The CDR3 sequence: CASSFGAKENYGYTF. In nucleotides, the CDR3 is TGTGCCAGCAGCTTCGGGGCCAAGGAGAACTATGGCTACACCTTC.

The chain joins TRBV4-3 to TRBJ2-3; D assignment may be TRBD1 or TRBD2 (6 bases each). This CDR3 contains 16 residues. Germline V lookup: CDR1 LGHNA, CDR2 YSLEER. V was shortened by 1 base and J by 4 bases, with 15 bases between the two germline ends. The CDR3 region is CASSQGLGGAADTQYF. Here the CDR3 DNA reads TGCGCCAGCAGCCAAGGACTAGGGGGAGCAGCAGATACGCAGTATTTT.

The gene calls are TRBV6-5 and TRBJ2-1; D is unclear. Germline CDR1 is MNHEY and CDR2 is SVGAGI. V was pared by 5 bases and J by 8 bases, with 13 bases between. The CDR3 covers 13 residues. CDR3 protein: CASSRYVHYEQFF. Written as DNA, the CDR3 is TGTGCCAGCAGTCGGTATGTGCATTATGAGCAGTTCTTC.

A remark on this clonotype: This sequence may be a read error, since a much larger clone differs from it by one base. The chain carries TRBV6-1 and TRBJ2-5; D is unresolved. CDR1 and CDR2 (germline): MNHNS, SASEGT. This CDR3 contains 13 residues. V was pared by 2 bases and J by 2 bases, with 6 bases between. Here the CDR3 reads CASSELKQETQYF. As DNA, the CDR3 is TGTGCCAGCAGTGAACTTAAGCAAGAGACCCAGTACTTC.

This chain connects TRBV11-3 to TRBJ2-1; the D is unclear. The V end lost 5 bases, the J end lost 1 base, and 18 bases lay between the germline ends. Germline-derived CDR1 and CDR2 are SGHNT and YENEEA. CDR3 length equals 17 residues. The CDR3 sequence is CASSPWTSSESYNEQFF. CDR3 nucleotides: TGTGCCAGCAGCCCCTGGACGAGTTCAGAATCCTACAATGAGCAGTTCTTC.

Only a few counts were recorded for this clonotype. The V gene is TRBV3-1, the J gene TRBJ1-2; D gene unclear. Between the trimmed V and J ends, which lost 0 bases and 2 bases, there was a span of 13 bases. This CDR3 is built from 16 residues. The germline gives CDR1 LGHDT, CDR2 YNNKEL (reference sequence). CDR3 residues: CASSQDPYGRNYGYTF. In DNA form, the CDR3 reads TGTGCCAGCAGCCAAGATCCGTATGGGCGGAACTATGGCTACACCTTC.

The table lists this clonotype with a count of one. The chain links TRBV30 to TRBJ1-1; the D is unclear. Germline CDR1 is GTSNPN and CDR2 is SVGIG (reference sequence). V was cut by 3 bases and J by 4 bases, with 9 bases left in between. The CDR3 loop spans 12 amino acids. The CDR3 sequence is CAWSNLITEAFF. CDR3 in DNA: TGTGCCTGGAGCAACCTAATCACTGAAGCTTTCTTT. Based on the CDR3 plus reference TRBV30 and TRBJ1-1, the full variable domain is SQTIHQWPATLVQPVGSPLSLECTVEGTSNPNLYWYRQAAGRGLQLLFYSVGIGQISSEVPQNLSASRPQDRQFILSSKKLLLSDSGFYLCAWSNLITEAFFGQGTRLTVV.

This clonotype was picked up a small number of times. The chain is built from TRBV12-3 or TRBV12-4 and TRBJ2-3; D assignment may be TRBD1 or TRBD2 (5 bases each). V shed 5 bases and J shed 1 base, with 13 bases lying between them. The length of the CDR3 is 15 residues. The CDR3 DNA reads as TGTGCCAGCAGTCCCCGGGACGGGGGCACAGATACGCAGTATTTT. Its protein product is CASSPRDGGTDTQYF.

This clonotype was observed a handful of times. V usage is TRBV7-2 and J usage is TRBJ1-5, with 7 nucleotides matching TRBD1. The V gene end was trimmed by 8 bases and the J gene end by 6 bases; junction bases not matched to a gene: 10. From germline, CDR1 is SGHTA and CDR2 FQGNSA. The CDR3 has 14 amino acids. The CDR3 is CASRSVGQSQPQHF. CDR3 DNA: TGTGCCAGCCGCTCGGTGGGACAGAGTCAGCCCCAGCATTTT.

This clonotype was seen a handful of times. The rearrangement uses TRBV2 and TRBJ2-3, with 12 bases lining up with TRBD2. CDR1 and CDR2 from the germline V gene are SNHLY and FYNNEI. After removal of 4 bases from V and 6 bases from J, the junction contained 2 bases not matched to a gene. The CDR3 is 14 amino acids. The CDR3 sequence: CASSGLAGEDTQYF. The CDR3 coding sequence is TGTGCCAGCAGTGGACTAGCGGGGGAGGATACGCAGTATTTT.

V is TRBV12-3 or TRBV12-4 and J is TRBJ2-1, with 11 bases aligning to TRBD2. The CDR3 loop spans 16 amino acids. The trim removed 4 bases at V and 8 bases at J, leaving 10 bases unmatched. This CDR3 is CASSYYVAGGRDEQFF. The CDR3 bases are TGTGCCAGCAGTTATTACGTAGCGGGGGGGCGGGATGAGCAGTTCTTC.

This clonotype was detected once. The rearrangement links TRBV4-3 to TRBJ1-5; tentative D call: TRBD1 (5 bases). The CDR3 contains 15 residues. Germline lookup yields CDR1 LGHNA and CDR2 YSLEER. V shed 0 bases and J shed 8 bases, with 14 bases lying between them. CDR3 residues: CASSQDWGDGEPQHF. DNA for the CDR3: TGCGCCAGCAGCCAAGATTGGGGGGACGGAGAGCCCCAGCATTTT.

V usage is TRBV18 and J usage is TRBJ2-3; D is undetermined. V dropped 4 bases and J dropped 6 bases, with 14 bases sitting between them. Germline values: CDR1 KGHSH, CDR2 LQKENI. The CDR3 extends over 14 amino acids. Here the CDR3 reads CASSQTYMGDTQYF. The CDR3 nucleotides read TGTGCCAGCTCACAAACTTACATGGGGGATACGCAGTATTTT.

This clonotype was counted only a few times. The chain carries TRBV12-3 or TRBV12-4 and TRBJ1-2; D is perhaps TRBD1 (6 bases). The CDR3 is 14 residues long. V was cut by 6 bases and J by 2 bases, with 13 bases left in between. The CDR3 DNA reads TGTGCCAGCAGGGGTACAGGGTTCAACTATGGCTACACCTTC. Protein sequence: CASRGTGFNYGYTF.

The CDR3 loop reads CASSNPSGGPYNEQFF. CDR3 nucleotides: TGCGCCAGCAGCAACCCTAGCGGGGGACCGTACAATGAGCAGTTCTTC. The chain uses TRBV5-1 and TRBJ2-1; 10 positions match TRBD2. The CDR3 spans 16 residues. Germline CDR1 reads SGHRS; CDR2 reads YFSETQ. The V gene end was trimmed by 4 bases and the J gene end by 4 bases; junction bases not matched to a gene: 8.

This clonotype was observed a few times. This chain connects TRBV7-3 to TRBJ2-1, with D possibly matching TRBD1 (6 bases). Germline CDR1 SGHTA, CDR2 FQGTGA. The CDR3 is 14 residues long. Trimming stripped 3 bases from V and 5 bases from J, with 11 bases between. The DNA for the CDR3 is TGTGCCAGCAGCTTGGGGGCTGGAAACAATGAGCAGTTCTTC. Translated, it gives CASSLGAGNNEQFF.

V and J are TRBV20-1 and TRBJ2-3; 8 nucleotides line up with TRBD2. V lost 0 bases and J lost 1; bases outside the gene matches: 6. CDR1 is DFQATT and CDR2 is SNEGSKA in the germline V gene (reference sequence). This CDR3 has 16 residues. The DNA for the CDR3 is TGCAGTGCTAGAGACGGGAGGGAAGGAGGCACAGATACGCAGTATTTT. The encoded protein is CSARDGREGGTDTQYF.

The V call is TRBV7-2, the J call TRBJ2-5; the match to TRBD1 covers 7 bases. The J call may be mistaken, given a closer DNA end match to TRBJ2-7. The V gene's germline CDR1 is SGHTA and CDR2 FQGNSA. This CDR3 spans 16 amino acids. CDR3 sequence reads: CASSPSRGLKYHEQYF. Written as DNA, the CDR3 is TGTGCCAGCAGCCCCAGTAGGGGGCTCAAGTACCACGAGCAGTACTTC.

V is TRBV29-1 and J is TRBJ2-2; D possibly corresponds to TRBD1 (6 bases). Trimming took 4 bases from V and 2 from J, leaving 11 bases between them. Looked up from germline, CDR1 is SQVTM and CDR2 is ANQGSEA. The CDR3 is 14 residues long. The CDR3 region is CSVVGGSNTGELFF. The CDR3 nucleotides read TGCAGCGTTGTAGGGGGATCCAACACCGGGGAGCTGTTTTTT.

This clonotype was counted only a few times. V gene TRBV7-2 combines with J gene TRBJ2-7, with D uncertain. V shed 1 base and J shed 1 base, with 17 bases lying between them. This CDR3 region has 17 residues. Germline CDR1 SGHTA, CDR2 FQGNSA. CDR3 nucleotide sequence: TGTGCCAGCAGCTTAGACTGGGATGGGGAAGGGTCCTACGAGCAGTACTTC. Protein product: CASSLDWDGEGSYEQYF.

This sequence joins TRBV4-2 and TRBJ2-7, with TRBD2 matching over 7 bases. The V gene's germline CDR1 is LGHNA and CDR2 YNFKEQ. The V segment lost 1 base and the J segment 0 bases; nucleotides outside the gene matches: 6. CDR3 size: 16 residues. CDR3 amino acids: CASSQGSGVLSYEQYF. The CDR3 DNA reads TGTGCCAGCAGCCAAGGGAGCGGGGTGCTCTCCTACGAGCAGTACTTC.

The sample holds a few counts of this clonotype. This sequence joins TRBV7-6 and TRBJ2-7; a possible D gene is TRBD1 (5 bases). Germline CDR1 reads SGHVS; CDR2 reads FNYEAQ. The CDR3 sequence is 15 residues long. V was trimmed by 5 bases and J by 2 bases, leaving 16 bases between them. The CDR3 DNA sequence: TGTGCCAGCAGCCAAACAACAGGAGTAACCTACGAGCAGTACTTC. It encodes CASSQTTGVTYEQYF.

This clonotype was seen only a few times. The CDR3: CASSQDSGENYYEQYF. Here the CDR3 DNA reads TGTGCCAGCAGCCAAGATTCGGGGGAGAATTACTACGAGCAGTACTTC. V and J are TRBV4-2 and TRBJ2-5; tentative D call: TRBD2 (6 bases). The J call may be wrong; the DNA end is better matched by TRBJ2-7. Germline-derived CDR1 and CDR2 are LGHNA and YNFKEQ. The CDR3 spans 16 residues.